The clone carrying this T cell receptor (beta chain) was counted many times. Its antigen is not identified. The data are from a study of prognosis after radiotherapy for stage I lung cancer. Study-wide context: Stage I non-small cell lung cancer patients, who were enrolled in Nanjing, China, joined the cohort between April 2018 and 2019. The tumor diagnosis was squamous cell carcinoma for about 7 patients and adenocarcinoma for about 12.

Trimming pared 5 bases from V and 2 bases from J, leaving 12 bases between. The CDR3 totals 14 residues. In germline, CDR1 is SNHLY, CDR2 FYNNEI. From genomic DNA, TCR beta CDR3 was amplified by two-round multiplex PCR. First-round PCR amplification was performed with primers specific to each TRBV and TRBJ gene. TCRdb ran MiXCR on the multiplex PCR reads and lists one entry per CDR3 protein. This sample has about 35,000 distinct CDR3 sequences, with 25% to 40% found just once. About 6 milliliters of peripheral blood were drawn at each of two time points. Findings of the study overall: The way patients used TRBV and TRBJ genes reportedly differed depending on whether they had metastases.

The TCR was taken from a donor aged 50 or older with non-small cell lung cancer. The rearrangement links TRBV2 to TRBJ1-1; D unclear. This material consisted of PBMCs, taken before or after stereotactic body radiation therapy (not recorded which). The DNA for the CDR3 is TGTGCCAGCAGTAGAGGACGGGGAAACACTGAAGCTTTCTTT. Its translation: CASSRGRGNTEAFF.